This T cell receptor (beta chain) is from a study of blood T cell repertoires in COVID-19. About the research overall: COVID-19 samples from acute and convalescent phases originated in the United States, Italy and Spain. T cells, B-cell-depleted T cells, or PBMCs provided the cDNA or gDNA that served as material.

Trimming removed 2 bases from V and 2 bases from J; junction bases left unmatched: 9. The CDR3 consists of 16 residues. Germline V CDR1 and CDR2: MGHRA, YSYEKL. Per the original methods: Amplification with reference gene primers provided the estimates of nucleated cell counts. Produced via immunoSEQ multiplex PCR; TCRdb's table is partial and in-frame only. V, J and clone size derive from that table, while D and trimming were established from the DNA sequence. The profile shows some 87,000 clones, 81% of them singletons. This clonotype was sampled from a man older than 75 with active or convalescent COVID-19. Material for sequencing was peripheral blood. The rearrangement links TRBV4-1 to TRBJ2-7; 7 bases fit TRBD1. The CDR3 loop is CASSQRLPGQTYEQYF. The CDR3 bases are TGCGCCAGCAGCCAAAGACTTCCGGGACAGACCTACGAGCAGTACTTC.